This TCR beta chain was sequenced in a study of T cells in localized non-small cell lung cancer. Study-wide findings and caveats: Paired adjacent lung recovered a median roughly 56 of the top 100 tumor clones.

Trimming left V 6 bases short and J 0 bases short, with 9 bases between. The length of the CDR3 is 14 residues. This clone was observed a handful of times. Its antigen is undetermined. Produced via immunoSEQ multiplex PCR; TCRdb's table is partial and in-frame only. The sample contains roughly 2,700 clones, 25% to 35% of which appear only once. The sample consisted of lung tumor tissue, taken before any cancer treatment. The sequence was obtained from a female donor of 60 years or more with stage II squamous cell lung carcinoma. The chain recombines TRBV7-1 with TRBJ1-3; D ambiguous. TRBV7-1 is an open reading frame whose function is uncertain. The CDR3 region is CASSFGLSGNTIYF. The CDR3 coding sequence is TGTGCCAGCAGTTTCGGCCTCTCTGGAAACACCATATATTTT.